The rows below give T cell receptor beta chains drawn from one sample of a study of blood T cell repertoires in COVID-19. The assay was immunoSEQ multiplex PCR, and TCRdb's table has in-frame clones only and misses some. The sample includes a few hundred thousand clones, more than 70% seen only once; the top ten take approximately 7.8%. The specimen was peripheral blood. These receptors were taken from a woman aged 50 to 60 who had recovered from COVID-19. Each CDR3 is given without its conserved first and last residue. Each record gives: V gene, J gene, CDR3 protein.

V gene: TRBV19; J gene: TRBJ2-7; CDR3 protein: ASRDWEEQY
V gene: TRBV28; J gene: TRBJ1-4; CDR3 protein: ASKGAGGNEKLF
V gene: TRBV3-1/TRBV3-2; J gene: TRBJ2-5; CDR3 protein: ASSRRPGTAGGETQY
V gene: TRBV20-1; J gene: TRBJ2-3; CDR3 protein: SAPYPDTQY
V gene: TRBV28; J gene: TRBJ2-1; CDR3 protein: ASSSPAAGVGRNEQF
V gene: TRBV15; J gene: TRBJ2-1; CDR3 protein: ATSRLAGESLRYGSEQF
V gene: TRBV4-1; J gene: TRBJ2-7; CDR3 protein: ASSYRQDRGGEQY
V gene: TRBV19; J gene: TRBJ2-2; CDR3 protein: ASSSGLGGELF
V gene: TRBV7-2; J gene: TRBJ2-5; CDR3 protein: ASSGRTGRETQY
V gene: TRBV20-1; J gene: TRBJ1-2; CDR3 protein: SALRTGETS
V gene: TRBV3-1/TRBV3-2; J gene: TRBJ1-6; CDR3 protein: ASSHLGGNSPLH
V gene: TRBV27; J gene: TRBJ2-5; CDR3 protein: ASSLWGRAETQY
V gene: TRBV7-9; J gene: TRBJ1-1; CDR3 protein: ASSPHRPGTGNTEAF
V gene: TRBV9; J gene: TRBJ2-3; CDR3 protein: ASSFGSGGYLGDTQY
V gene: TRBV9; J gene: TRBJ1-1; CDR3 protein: ASSVGSGPSSEAF
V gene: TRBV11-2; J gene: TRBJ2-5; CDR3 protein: ASSRYPWTSFAETQY